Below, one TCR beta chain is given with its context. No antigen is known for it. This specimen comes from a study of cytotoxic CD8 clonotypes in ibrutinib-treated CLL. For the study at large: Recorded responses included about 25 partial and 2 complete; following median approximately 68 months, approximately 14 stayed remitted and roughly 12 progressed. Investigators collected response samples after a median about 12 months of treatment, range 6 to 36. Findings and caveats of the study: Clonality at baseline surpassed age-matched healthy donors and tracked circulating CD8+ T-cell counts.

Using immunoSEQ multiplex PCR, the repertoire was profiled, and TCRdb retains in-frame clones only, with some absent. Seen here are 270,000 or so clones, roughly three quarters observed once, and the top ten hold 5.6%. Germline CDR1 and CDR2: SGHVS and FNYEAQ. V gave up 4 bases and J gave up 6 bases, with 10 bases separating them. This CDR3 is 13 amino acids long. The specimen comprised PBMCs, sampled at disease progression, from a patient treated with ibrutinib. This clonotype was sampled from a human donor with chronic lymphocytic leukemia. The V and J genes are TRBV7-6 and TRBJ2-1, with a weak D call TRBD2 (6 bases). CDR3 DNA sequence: TGTGCCAGCAGCTCGGAGGGAGGCAATGAGCAGTTCTTC. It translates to CASSSEGGNEQFF.